This T cell receptor (beta chain) is from a study of cytomegalovirus exposure and HLA in healthy donors. Whole-study context: Earlier work reported 100 million or so unique TCR beta sequences from approximately 180 million T cells. In an early release, HLA-typed donors contributed some 80 million unique TCR sequences.

Germline V gives CDR1 PRHDT, CDR2 FYEKMQ (reference sequence). CDR3 length equals 14 residues. V lost 5 bases to trimming and J lost 6 bases; unmatched junction nucleotides: 4. With 60 Vbeta and 13 Jbeta primers, the PCR was carried out. The protocol was immunoSEQ multiplex PCR, while the TCRdb copy is restricted to in-frame clones and leaves out a portion. The sample yields more than 85,000 clones, under 85% seen once. Concerning this clone itself: The target antigen is unknown.

General observations from the study: Earlier findings revealed that most TCR beta V segments proved productive either about 87% or about 30% of the time. A missense DCLRE1C variant was associated with V- and J-gene trimming of TCR beta chains in a later analysis, and an independent cohort replicated the association.

The sequenced sample was PBMCs. V gene TRBV13 combines with J gene TRBJ1-6; TRBD1 aligns across 7 bases. This TCR derives from a man under 40 in good health and CMV-seronegative. The CDR3, as DNA: TGTGCCAGCAGCCCGCGGGACAGTAATTCACCCCTCCACTTT. This translates into CASSPRDSNSPLHF.